These T cell receptor beta chains were read from a single sample in a study of beta chain features in type 1 diabetes. Assay used: immunoSEQ multiplex PCR; TCRdb lists only in-frame clones, some missing. Here the sample spans hundreds of thousands of clones, over 11% being singletons. Sequenced: naive CD4+ T cells from blood. These receptors were obtained from a man aged 18 to 35 with type 1 diabetes. The CDR3 runs from the conserved cysteine through the conserved F or W. A D gene is named only where the DNA matches it firmly. Some rows have no size entry. The others give once, few or many, or a class for an expanded clone.

j_gene	d_gene	abundance	v_gene	CDR3nt	CDR3aa
TRBJ1-5	.	few	TRBV19	TGTGCCAGTAGTATAGCAGGGATTGGACAGCCCCAGCATTTT	CASSIAGIGQPQHF
TRBJ1-2	.	.	TRBV10-2	TGCGCCAGCAGTGAGTCGACGGTTCACCTCTATGGCTACACCTTC	CASSESTVHLYGYTF
TRBJ2-7	.	.	TRBV27	TGTGCCAGCAGTTATGTCGGGGCCTCATACTACGAGCAGTACTTC	CASSYVGASYYEQYF
TRBJ2-7	.	.	TRBV7-2	TGTGCCAGCAGCTTAGAATGGACCTCCTACGAGCAGTACTTC	CASSLEWTSYEQYF
TRBJ2-1	.	.	TRBV5-6	TGTGCCAGCAGCTTGGACGGTAGTCGGCGGAACTACAATGAGCAGTTCTTC	CASSLDGSRRNYNEQFF
TRBJ2-1	TRBD2	few	TRBV14	TGTGCCAGCAGCCCCCGGACTAGCGAAAAGCAGTTCTTC	CASSPRTSEKQFF
TRBJ2-5	.	few	TRBV10-3	TGTGCCATCAGTGAGTCCCCAGGTCGGCCGGCCGAGGAGACCCAGTACTTC	CAISESPGRPAEETQYF
TRBJ2-1	TRBD1	few	TRBV29-1	TGCAGCGTTGCCAAATCGCGGACAGGGATAACGGGGAATGAGCAGTTCTTC	CSVAKSRTGITGNEQFF
TRBJ2-1	.	.	TRBV5-4	TGTGCCAGCAGCACCGGGAGCACCTACAATGAGCAGTTCTTC	CASSTGSTYNEQFF
TRBJ2-7	TRBD1	.	TRBV7-2	TGTGCCAGCAGCCCGGGACAGCCCTCCTACGAGCAGTACTTC	CASSPGQPSYEQYF
TRBJ2-3	.	.	TRBV30	TGTGCCTGGAGTGTCGGGGCAGCGGACACAGATACGCAGTATTTT	CAWSVGAADTDTQYF
TRBJ2-1	TRBD2	.	TRBV5-1	TGCGCCAGCAGCTCCCCTAGCGGGAGTAAAGAGCAGTTCTTC	CASSSPSGSKEQFF